This entry lists 18 T cell receptor beta chains sequenced from one sample in a study of blood T cell repertoires in COVID-19. Sequenced by immunoSEQ multiplex PCR; TCRdb stores in-frame clones only, minus some. This table holds roughly 160,000 clones, about 74% found once. Sequenced material: peripheral blood. Receptors were obtained from an elderly woman with acute or convalescent COVID-19.

This clone was picked up a small number of times. The rearrangement joins TRBV6-2 or TRBV6-3 to TRBJ1-2; D might be TRBD1 (6 bases). Deletions cut 2 bases from V and 7 bases from J, with 20 bases between. Germline loops: CDR1 MNHEY, CDR2 SVGEGT. The CDR3 runs 16 residues. CDR3 protein: CASSYRQGGSRGGYTF. Written as DNA, the CDR3 is TGTGCCAGCAGTTACCGCCAAGGGGGAAGCAGGGGTGGCTACACCTTC.

The CDR3: CASSRTGGETQYF. In DNA form, the CDR3 reads TGTGCCAGCAGCCGCACAGGGGGAGAGACCCAGTACTTC. The gene calls are TRBV6-5 and TRBJ2-5; 8 bases fit TRBD1. This CDR3 has 13 amino acids. Germline values: CDR1 MNHEY, CDR2 SVGAGI. V dropped 6 bases and J dropped 4; count of bases not matched to a gene: 4.

This chain uses TRBV5-1 with TRBJ2-3; TRBD1 matches 7 bases. CDR3 length equals 15 residues. The germline V gene has CDR1 SGHRS and CDR2 YFSETQ. The trim removed 4 bases at V and 1 base at J, leaving 6 bases unmatched. The CDR3 sequence: CASSGTEPRTDTQYF. CDR3 DNA sequence: TGCGCCAGCAGCGGGACAGAACCTCGCACAGATACGCAGTATTTT.

This rearrangement joins TRBV4-1 to TRBJ2-1, with 8 bases aligning to TRBD2. Per germline, CDR1 MGHRA and CDR2 YSYEKL. The CDR3 sequence is 17 residues long. V shed 4 bases and J 4 bases; nucleotides not matched to a gene: 12. The CDR3 DNA sequence: TGCGCCAGCAGCCGCTCGGGGGGAGCGGGAGCGTACAATGAGCAGTTCTTC. Its translation is CASSRSGGAGAYNEQFF.

This rearrangement joins TRBV3-1 (or the pseudogene TRBV3-2) to TRBJ1-1, with D uncertain. The CDR3 runs 18 residues. V lost 1 base and J 1 base, leaving 19 bases between the germline ends. CDR1 is LGHDT and CDR2 is YNNKEL in the germline V gene (reference sequence). CDR3 in amino acids: CASSQVLFVTVRNTEAFF. As DNA, the CDR3 is TGTGCCAGCAGCCAAGTTCTTTTCGTAACGGTGAGGAACACTGAAGCTTTCTTT.

The gene calls are TRBV27 and TRBJ2-3; 12 nucleotides match TRBD2. Unmatched junction bases numbered 8, after V lost 7 bases and J lost 3 bases. The V gene's germline CDR1 is MNHEY and CDR2 SMNVEV (reference sequence). The CDR3 runs to 16 residues. This CDR3 reads CASTRTSGTGTDTQYF. CDR3 nucleotide sequence: TGTGCCAGCACCCGGACTAGCGGGACGGGTACAGATACGCAGTATTTT.

The genes are TRBV7-2 and TRBJ2-1, with D possibly being TRBD2 (6 bases). Germline loops: CDR1 SGHTA, CDR2 FQGNSA. This CDR3 is 17 amino acids long. Trimming took off 5 bases at V and 4 bases at J, with 21 bases between the two ends. The CDR3 is CASSTINPGRAYNEQFF. The CDR3 DNA reads as TGTGCCAGCAGCACAATTAACCCCGGGAGAGCGTACAATGAGCAGTTCTTC. Supplemented by reference TRBV7-2 and TRBJ2-1, the full variable domain reads GAGVSQSPSNKVTEKGKDVELRCDPISGHTALYWYRQSLGQGLEFLIYFQGNSAPDKSGLPSDRFSAERTGGSVSTLTIQRTQQEDSAVYLCASSTINPGRAYNEQFFGPGTRLTVL.

V gene TRBV7-2 combines with J gene TRBJ1-5; D might be TRBD1 (6 bases). The germline gives CDR1 SGHTA, CDR2 FQGNSA. Trimming removed 5 bases from V and 11 bases from J, with 19 bases in between. This CDR3 region has 14 residues. The CDR3 sequence is CASSHPGGAISQHF. CDR3 DNA: TGTGCCAGCAGCCACCCGGGGGGCGCAATCTCCCAGCATTTT.

This CDR3 reads CASSSQAGGNTGELFF. The CDR3 DNA reads as TGTGCCAGCAGCTCGCAAGCGGGAGGGAACACCGGGGAGCTGTTTTTT. V is TRBV7-2 and J is TRBJ2-2, with 9 positions matching TRBD2. This CDR3 is built from 16 residues. Germline CDR1 SGHTA, CDR2 FQGNSA. V lost 4 bases to trimming and J lost 1 base; unmatched junction nucleotides: 4.

V is TRBV5-1 and J is TRBJ1-4; TRBD1 agrees at 7 bases. Germline-derived CDR1 and CDR2 are SGHRS and YFSETQ. This CDR3 region has 15 residues. The J segment lost 0 bases and the V segment lost 7 bases, leaving 6 bases of the junction unmatched. The DNA for the CDR3 is TGCGCCAGCTCCCCCGACAGGGCAACTAATGAAAAACTGTTTTTT. It translates to CASSPDRATNEKLFF. Full variable domain (remainder filled in from reference TRBV5-1 and TRBJ1-4): KAGVTQTPRYLIKTRGQQVTLSCSPISGHRSVSWYQQTPGQGLQFLFEYFSETQRNKGNFPGRFSGRQFSNSRSEMNVSTLELGDSALYLCASSPDRATNEKLFFGSGTQLSVL.

This chain connects TRBV11-2 to TRBJ2-7; perhaps TRBD1 as D (6 bases). V lost 7 bases to trimming and J lost 6 bases, with 10 bases between them. Germline assignment: CDR1 SGHAT and CDR2 FQNNGV. CDR3 size: 11 residues. In DNA, the CDR3 is TGTGCCAGCACCGAAGGGGGCGAGCAGTACTTC. It translates to CASTEGGEQYF.

The chain employs TRBV11-3 and TRBJ2-1; TRBD1 matches at 9 bases. The germline V gene encodes CDR1 SGHNT and CDR2 YENEEA. Unmatched junction bases numbered 12, after V lost 5 bases and J lost 7 bases. The CDR3 has 16 amino acids. The chain's CDR3 is CASSTAGTGTVNEQFF. The CDR3 DNA reads TGTGCCAGCAGCACAGCCGGGACAGGGACAGTGAATGAGCAGTTCTTC.

V is TRBV28 and J is TRBJ2-7, with TRBD1 matching over 9 bases. V trimming: 5 bases; J trimming: 3 bases; junction bases outside the gene matches: 8. This CDR3 comprises 15 residues. From germline, CDR1 is MDHEN and CDR2 SYDVKM. The CDR3 is CASSLSRTGDYEQYF. CDR3 nucleotide sequence: TGTGCCAGCAGTCTATCCCGGACAGGGGACTACGAGCAGTACTTC.

This chain links TRBV7-3 with TRBJ2-2, with 9 positions matching TRBD2. V lost 2 bases to trimming and J lost 1 base; unmatched junction nucleotides: 2. The CDR3 is 16 residues long. CDR1 and CDR2 from the germline V gene are SGHTA and FQGTGA. The CDR3 DNA reads TGTGCCAGCAGCTTACTACTAGCGGGGAACACCGGGGAGCTGTTTTTT. Translation: CASSLLLAGNTGELFF.

This clone was seen ten or more times. The chain is built from TRBV7-2 and TRBJ2-3; the match to TRBD2 covers 9 bases. V shed 1 base, J shed 1 base, and the junction held 3 bases outside the gene matches. Germline CDR1 and CDR2: SGHTA and FQGNSA. This CDR3 has 16 residues. CDR3 protein: CASSLELAGGTDTQYF. Written as DNA, the CDR3 is TGTGCCAGCAGCTTAGAGTTAGCGGGGGGCACAGATACGCAGTATTTT. The full variable domain, completed using reference TRBV7-2 and TRBJ2-3, is GAGVSQSPSNKVTEKGKDVELRCDPISGHTALYWYRQSLGQGLEFLIYFQGNSAPDKSGLPSDRFSAERTGGSVSTLTIQRTQQEDSAVYLCASSLELAGGTDTQYFGPGTRLTVL.

This chain joins TRBV5-6 and TRBJ2-5; 9 nucleotides agree with TRBD2. With V trimmed by 4 bases and J by 5 bases, 9 bases remained unmatched. CDR3 length equals 15 residues. CDR1 and CDR2 (germline): SGHDT, YYEEEE. The CDR3 region is CASSLIAGVRETQYF. CDR3 sequence (DNA): TGTGCCAGCAGCCTAATAGCGGGAGTGAGGGAGACCCAGTACTTC.

The chain has TRBV27 and TRBJ2-1; 9 bases align to TRBD2. This CDR3 has 17 amino acids. The germline V gene has CDR1 MNHEY and CDR2 SMNVEV (reference sequence). V lost 0 bases to trimming and J lost 9 bases; unmatched junction nucleotides: 12. CDR3 nucleotides: TGTGCCAGCAGTTTATCGTATATAGCGGGAGAGGGTGGTGAGCAGTTCTTC. Residues: CASSLSYIAGEGGEQFF.

This clone was seen just once. This rearrangement joins TRBV19 to TRBJ2-7, with 8 bases aligning to TRBD2. Germline V gives CDR1 LNHDA, CDR2 SQIVND (reference sequence). The V and J ends lost 6 bases and 2 bases, in that order; junction bases with no gene match: 3. This CDR3 is 13 amino acids long. The chain's CDR3 is CASRVSGTYEQYF. The CDR3 DNA reads TGTGCCAGTAGAGTTAGCGGGACCTACGAGCAGTACTTC. Supplemented by reference TRBV19 and TRBJ2-7, the full variable domain reads DGGITQSPKYLFRKEGQNVTLSCEQNLNHDAMYWYRQDPGQGLRLIYYSQIVNDFQKGDIAEGYSVSREKKESFPLTVTSAQKNPTAFYLCASRVSGTYEQYFGPGTRLTVT.